One sample yielded the 13 T cell receptor beta chains listed below, sequenced in a study of blood T cell repertoires in COVID-19. The assay was immunoSEQ multiplex PCR, and TCRdb's table has in-frame clones only and misses some. The table has about 200,000 clones, about nine tenths seen once. Sequenced input: PBMCs or T cells enriched from blood (not recorded which). All receptors come from a man aged 25 to 40 who had recovered from COVID-19.

V is TRBV10-1 and J is TRBJ1-6; the D is unclear. V lost 0 bases, J lost 10 bases, and 7 bases lay in between. The CDR3 contains 13 residues. The germline gives CDR1 WNHNN, CDR2 SYGVQD (reference sequence). The CDR3 DNA reads as TGCGCCAGCAGTGAGTCCCCACGGTCACCCCTCCACTTT. Protein: CASSESPRSPLHF.

This chain joins TRBV2 and TRBJ1-5, with TRBD1 matching 7 bases. The CDR3 has 14 residues. Germline CDR1 and CDR2: SNHLY and FYNNEI. With V trimmed by 6 bases and J by 2 bases, 4 bases remained unmatched. CDR3 residues: CASRHGQGNQPQHF. The CDR3 region has the DNA TGTGCCAGCAGGCATGGACAGGGCAATCAGCCCCAGCATTTT.

This chain connects TRBV6-4 to TRBJ1-1, with 7 bases fitting TRBD1. The V and J ends lost 7 bases and 5 bases, in that order; junction bases with no gene match: 13. Per the germline V gene, CDR1 is MRHNA and CDR2 is SNTAGT. The CDR3 totals 15 residues. The CDR3 loop is CASTPSQGVWTEAFF. The CDR3 nucleotides are TGTGCCAGCACTCCAAGCCAGGGGGTATGGACTGAAGCTTTCTTT.

In this sample, this clone turned up once. The chain is built from TRBV11-3 and TRBJ2-3, with TRBD2 as a possible D gene (6 bases). The length of the CDR3 is 13 residues. Germline CDR1 SGHNT, CDR2 YENEEA. Trimming removed 5 bases from V and 3 bases from J, with 9 bases in between. CDR3 DNA: TGTGCCAGCAGCCCGCGGGGTACAGATACGCAGTATTTT. Encoded protein: CASSPRGTDTQYF.

The chain couples TRBV6-5 to TRBJ2-2, with 9 bases identical to TRBD1. Looked up from germline, CDR1 is MNHEY and CDR2 is SVGAGI. The length of the CDR3 is 15 residues. The V and J ends lost 5 bases and 4 bases, in that order; junction bases with no gene match: 5. The CDR3, as DNA: TGTGCCAGCAGTAGACAGGGGGTGGGCACCGGGGAGCTGTTTTTT. It specifies CASSRQGVGTGELFF.

This clone was detected once. V gene TRBV10-3 combines with J gene TRBJ2-1, with TRBD2 as a possible D gene (5 bases). Germline V gene lookup returns CDR1 ENHRY and CDR2 SYGVKD. This CDR3 has 14 amino acids. Trimming stripped 9 bases from V and 0 bases from J, with 12 bases between. The CDR3, as DNA: TGTGCCATGGCTCGGGATGGCTCCTACAATGAGCAGTTCTTC. Its protein is CAMARDGSYNEQFF.

The V and J genes are TRBV30 and TRBJ2-6; D unresolved. V lost 5 bases and J lost 4, with 12 bases in between. Germline V gives CDR1 GTSNPN, CDR2 SVGIG (reference sequence). The CDR3 loop spans 14 amino acids. Written as DNA, the CDR3 is TGTGCCTGGGGGTTGGGCCACGGGGCCAACGTCCTGACTTTC. Its translation: CAWGLGHGANVLTF.

The chain combines TRBV28 with TRBJ2-3; TRBD2 agrees at 10 bases. J was trimmed by 4 bases and V by 3 bases; bases with no gene match: 4. The germline V gene encodes CDR1 MDHEN and CDR2 SYDVKM. The CDR3 loop spans 15 amino acids. The CDR3 is CASSFLAGAADTQYF. The CDR3, as DNA: TGTGCCAGCAGTTTCCTAGCGGGAGCAGCAGATACGCAGTATTTT.

The genes are TRBV19 and TRBJ2-1; 9 nucleotides agree with TRBD2. Germline loops: CDR1 LNHDA, CDR2 SQIVND (reference sequence). The V gene end was trimmed by 3 bases and the J gene end by 5 bases; junction bases not matched to a gene: 5. The CDR3 spans 15 residues. The CDR3 protein is CASSMGSGRNNEQFF. The CDR3 nucleotides read TGTGCCAGTAGTATGGGTAGCGGGAGAAACAATGAGCAGTTCTTC.

CDR3 nucleotides: TGTGCCTGGAGTGTAGGGGACAGGCTTAATGAAAAACTGTTTTTT. This sequence encodes CAWSVGDRLNEKLFF. The chain employs TRBV30 and TRBJ1-4, with 8 positions matching TRBD1. The germline gives CDR1 GTSNPN, CDR2 SVGIG (reference sequence). The CDR3 loop spans 15 amino acids. V shed 0 bases, J shed 4 bases, and the junction held 4 bases outside the gene matches.

The gene calls are TRBV28 and TRBJ1-1; TRBD1 matches 7 bases. The CDR3 runs to 13 residues. CDR1 MDHEN and CDR2 SYDVKM come from the germline V gene. The J segment lost 1 base and the V segment lost 8 bases, leaving 4 bases of the junction unmatched. The CDR3 DNA sequence: TGTGCCAGCCACAGACAGGGGAACACTGAAGCTTTCTTT. Translated: CASHRQGNTEAFF.

V is TRBV29-1 and J is TRBJ1-1; D gene unclear. With 0 bases removed from V and 5 bases from J, the gap between germline ends came to 7 bases. The CDR3 consists of 12 residues. Per germline, CDR1 SQVTM and CDR2 ANQGSEA. CDR3: CSVEEGRTEAFF. In DNA form, the CDR3 reads TGCAGCGTTGAAGAGGGCCGGACTGAAGCTTTCTTT.

The chain uses TRBV30 and TRBJ1-5, with 7 bases aligning to TRBD1. The CDR3 is 13 residues long. V gave up 2 bases and J gave up 8 bases; unmatched junction bases: 6. Germline CDR1 GTSNPN, CDR2 SVGIG (reference sequence). Here the CDR3 DNA reads TGTGCCTGGAGTCGACAGGGCATGGAGCCCCAGCATTTT. Its protein is CAWSRQGMEPQHF.